These 11 T cell receptor beta chains originate from one sample sequenced in a study of monozygotic twins with inflammatory bowel disease. TCRdb reanalyzed the 5' RACE reads and collapses them to one entry per CDR3 protein, without DNA. The repertoire shows approximately 160,000 distinct CDR3 sequences; the top ten hold roughly 7.4%. The specimen was blood. The receptor set was obtained from a human donor with ulcerative colitis or Crohn's disease, or a healthy co-twin of an affected twin (not recorded which).

The V and J genes are TRBV5-1 and TRBJ2-5. Germline-derived CDR1 and CDR2 are SGHRS and YFSETQ. This CDR3 has 14 residues. CDR3 amino acids: CASSLDGSQETQYF.

The CDR3 sequence is CATEGASTDTQYF. V usage is TRBV12-3 or TRBV12-4 and J usage is TRBJ2-3. CDR3 length: 13 amino acids.

The chain employs TRBV9 and TRBJ1-1; without DNA, the TCRdb call of TRBD1 cannot be checked. Germline CDR1 and CDR2: SGDLS and YYNGEE. The CDR3 totals 16 residues. CDR3 loop: CASSVSSNRANTEAFF.

The V and J genes are TRBV9 and TRBJ1-1; TCRdb gives TRBD1 as the D gene, but with no DNA this cannot be confirmed. CDR1 and CDR2 from the germline V gene are SGDLS and YYNGEE. The CDR3 consists of 16 residues. The chain's CDR3 is CASSVDHRGSNTEAFF. Looking up the rest from reference TRBV9 and TRBJ1-1 gives the full variable domain: DSGVTQTPKHLITATGQRVTLRCSPRSGDLSVYWYQQSLDQGLQFLIQYYNGEERAKGNILERFSAQQFPDLHSELNLSSLELGDSALYFCASSVDHRGSNTEAFFGQGTRLTVV.

This chain joins TRBV20-1 and TRBJ1-1; no DNA is available, so the TRBD1 call from TCRdb remains unchecked. The CDR3 loop spans 12 amino acids. Germline V gene data show CDR1 as DFQATT and CDR2 as SNEGSKA (reference sequence). The CDR3 is CSARTGVAEAFF.

This chain uses TRBV7-8 with TRBJ2-1; with no DNA, the TCRdb D assignment of TRBD2 cannot be verified. The CDR3 is 15 amino acids. The germline CDR1 and CDR2 sequences are SGHVS and FQNEAQ. Here the CDR3 reads CASSPGLPGNNEQFF.

The V and J genes are TRBV7-9 and TRBJ1-6; TCRdb picks TRBD1, but there is no DNA to check that call. Per the germline V gene, CDR1 is SEHNR and CDR2 is FQNEAQ (reference sequence). CDR3 size: 15 residues. Here the CDR3 reads CASSGDRGPNSPLHF.

The chain links TRBV20-1 to TRBJ1-5; absent DNA, TCRdb's TRBD1 call cannot be checked. This CDR3 has 13 amino acids. Per germline, CDR1 DFQATT and CDR2 SNEGSKA (reference sequence). This CDR3 reads CSARGGVNQPQHF.

The rearrangement uses TRBV5-1 and TRBJ2-7; TCRdb's D call of TRBD1 is untestable without DNA. This CDR3 contains 15 residues. Looked up from germline, CDR1 is SGHRS and CDR2 is YFSETQ. The CDR3 reads CASSSSLVGGYEQYF.

The chain is built from TRBV20-1 and TRBJ2-1; the D gene TCRdb calls, TRBD2, cannot be checked with no DNA. This CDR3 is 17 amino acids long. CDR1 DFQATT and CDR2 SNEGSKA come from the germline V gene (reference sequence). The CDR3 protein is CSARNGLAGGGYNEQFF.

The chain joins TRBV7-2 to TRBJ2-7; the TRBD1 assignment by TCRdb is unverifiable without DNA. This CDR3 region has 14 residues. The germline CDR1 and CDR2 sequences are SGHTA and FQGNSA. CDR3 protein: CASNPGGIFYEQYF.